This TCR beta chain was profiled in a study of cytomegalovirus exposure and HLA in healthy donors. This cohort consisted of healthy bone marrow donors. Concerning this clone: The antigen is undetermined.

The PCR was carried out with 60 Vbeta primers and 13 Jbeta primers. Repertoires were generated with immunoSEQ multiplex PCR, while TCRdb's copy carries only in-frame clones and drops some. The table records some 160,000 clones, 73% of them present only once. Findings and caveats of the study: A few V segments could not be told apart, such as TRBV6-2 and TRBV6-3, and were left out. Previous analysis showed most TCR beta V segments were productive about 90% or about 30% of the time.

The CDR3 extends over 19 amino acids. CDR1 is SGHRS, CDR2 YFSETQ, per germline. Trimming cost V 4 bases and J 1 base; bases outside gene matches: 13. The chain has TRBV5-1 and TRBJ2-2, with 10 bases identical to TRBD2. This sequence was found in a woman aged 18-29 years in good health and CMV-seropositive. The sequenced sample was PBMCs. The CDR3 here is CASSPQAGGLRGNTGELFF. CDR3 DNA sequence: TGCGCCAGCAGCCCTCAAGCGGGGGGGCTTAGGGGGAACACCGGGGAGCTGTTTTTT.